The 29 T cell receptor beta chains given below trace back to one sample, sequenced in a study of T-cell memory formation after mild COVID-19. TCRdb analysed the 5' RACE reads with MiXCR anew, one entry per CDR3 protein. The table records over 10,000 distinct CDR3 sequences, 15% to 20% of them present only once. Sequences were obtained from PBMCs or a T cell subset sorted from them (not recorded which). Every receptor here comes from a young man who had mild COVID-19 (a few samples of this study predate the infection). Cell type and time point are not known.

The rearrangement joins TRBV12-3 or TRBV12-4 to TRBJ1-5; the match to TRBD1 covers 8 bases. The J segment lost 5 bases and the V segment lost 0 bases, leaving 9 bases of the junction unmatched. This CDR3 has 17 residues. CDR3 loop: CASSLAGAGGGHQPQHF. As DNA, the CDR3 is TGTGCCAGCAGTTTAGCGGGGGCAGGGGGCGGTCATCAGCCCCAGCATTTT.

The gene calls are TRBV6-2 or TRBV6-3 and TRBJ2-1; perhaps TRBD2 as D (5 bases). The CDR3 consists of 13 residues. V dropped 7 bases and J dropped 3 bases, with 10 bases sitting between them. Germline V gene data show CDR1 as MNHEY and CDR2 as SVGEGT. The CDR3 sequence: CASNRGLYNEQFF. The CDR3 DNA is TGTGCCAGCAATCGGGGTCTCTACAATGAGCAGTTCTTC.

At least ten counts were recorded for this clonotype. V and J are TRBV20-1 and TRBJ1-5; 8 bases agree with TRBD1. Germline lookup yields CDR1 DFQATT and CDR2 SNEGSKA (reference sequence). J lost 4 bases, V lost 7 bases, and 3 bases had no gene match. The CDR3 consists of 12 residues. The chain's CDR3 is CSGGTGNQPQHF. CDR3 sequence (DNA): TGCAGTGGCGGGACAGGTAATCAGCCCCAGCATTTT.

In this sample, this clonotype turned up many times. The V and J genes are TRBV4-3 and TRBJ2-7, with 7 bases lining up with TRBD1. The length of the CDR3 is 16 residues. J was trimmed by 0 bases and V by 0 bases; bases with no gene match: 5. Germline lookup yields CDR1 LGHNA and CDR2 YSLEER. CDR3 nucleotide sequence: TGCGCCAGCAGCCAAGAGAAGGGACAGCGCTCCTACGAGCAGTACTTC. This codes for CASSQEKGQRSYEQYF.

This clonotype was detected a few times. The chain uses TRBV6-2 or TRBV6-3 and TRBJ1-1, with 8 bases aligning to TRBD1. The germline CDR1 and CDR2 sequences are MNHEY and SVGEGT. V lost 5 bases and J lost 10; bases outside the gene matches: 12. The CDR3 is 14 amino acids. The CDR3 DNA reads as TGTGCCAGCAGTGCCTCAAGGACAGGGATCGGAGCTTTCTTT. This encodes CASSASRTGIGAFF.

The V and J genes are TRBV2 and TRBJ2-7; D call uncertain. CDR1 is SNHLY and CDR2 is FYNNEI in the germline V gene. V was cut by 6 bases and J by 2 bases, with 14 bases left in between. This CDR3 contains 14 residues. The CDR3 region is CASSKRTAPYEQYF. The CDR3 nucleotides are TGTGCCAGCAGCAAGAGGACGGCCCCCTACGAGCAGTACTTC.

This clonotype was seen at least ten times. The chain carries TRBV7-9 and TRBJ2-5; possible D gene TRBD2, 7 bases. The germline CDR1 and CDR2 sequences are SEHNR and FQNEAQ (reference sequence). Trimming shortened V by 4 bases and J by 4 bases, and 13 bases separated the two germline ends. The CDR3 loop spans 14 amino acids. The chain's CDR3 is CASSWGPGGETQYF. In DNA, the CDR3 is TGTGCCAGCAGCTGGGGGCCGGGGGGAGAGACCCAGTACTTC.

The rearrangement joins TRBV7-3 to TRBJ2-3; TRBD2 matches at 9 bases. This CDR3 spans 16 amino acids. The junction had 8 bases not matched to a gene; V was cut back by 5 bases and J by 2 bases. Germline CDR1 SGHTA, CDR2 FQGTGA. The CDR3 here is CASSPLVAGDTDTQYF. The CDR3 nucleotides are TGTGCCAGCAGCCCCCTTGTAGCGGGGGACACAGATACGCAGTATTTT.

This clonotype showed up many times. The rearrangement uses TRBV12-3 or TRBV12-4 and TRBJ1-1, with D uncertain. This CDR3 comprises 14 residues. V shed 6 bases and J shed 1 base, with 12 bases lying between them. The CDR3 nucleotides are TGTGCCAGCAGCCCTACGCACGGGAACACTGAAGCTTTCTTT. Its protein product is CASSPTHGNTEAFF.

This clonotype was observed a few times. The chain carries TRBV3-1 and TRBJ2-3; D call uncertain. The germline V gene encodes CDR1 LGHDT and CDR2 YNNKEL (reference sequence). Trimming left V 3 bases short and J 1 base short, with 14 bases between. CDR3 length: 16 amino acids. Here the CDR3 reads CASSHLDLPGTDTQYF. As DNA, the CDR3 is TGTGCCAGCAGCCACCTGGACCTCCCTGGCACAGATACGCAGTATTTT.

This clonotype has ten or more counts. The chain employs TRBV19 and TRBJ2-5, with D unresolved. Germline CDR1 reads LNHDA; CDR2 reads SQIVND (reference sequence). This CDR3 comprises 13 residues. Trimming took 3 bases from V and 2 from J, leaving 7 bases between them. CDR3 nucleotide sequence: TGTGCCAGTAGTATCATCAGGCAAGAGACCCAGTACTTC. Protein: CASSIIRQETQYF.

CDR3 residues: CASSRHGDNTDTQYF. CDR3 DNA sequence: TGCGCCAGCAGCCGACACGGGGACAACACAGATACGCAGTATTTT. The chain uses TRBV4-1 and TRBJ2-3, with TRBD1 as a possible D gene (6 bases). V was cut by 4 bases and J by 2 bases, with 13 bases left in between. The germline V gene has CDR1 MGHRA and CDR2 YSYEKL. The CDR3 length is 15 residues.

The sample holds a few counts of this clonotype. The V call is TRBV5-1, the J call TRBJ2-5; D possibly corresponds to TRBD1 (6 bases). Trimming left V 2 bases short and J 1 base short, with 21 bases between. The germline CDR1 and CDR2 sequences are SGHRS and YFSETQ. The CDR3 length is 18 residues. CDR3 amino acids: CASSFGGHGFSPQETQYF. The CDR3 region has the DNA TGCGCCAGCAGCTTTGGGGGACACGGGTTTTCCCCCCAAGAGACCCAGTACTTC.

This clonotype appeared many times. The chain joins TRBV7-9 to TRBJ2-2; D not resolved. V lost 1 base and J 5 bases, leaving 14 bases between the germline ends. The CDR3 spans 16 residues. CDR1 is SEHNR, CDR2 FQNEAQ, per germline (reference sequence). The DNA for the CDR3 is TGTGCCAGCAGCTTAGGCCCCCAGCAGTTAACCGGGGAGCTGTTTTTT. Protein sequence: CASSLGPQQLTGELFF. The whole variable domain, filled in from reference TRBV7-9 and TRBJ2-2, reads DTGVSQNPRHKITKRGQNVTFRCDPISEHNRLYWYRQTLGQGPEFLTYFQNEAQLEKSRLLSDRFSAERPKGSFSTLEIQRTEQGDSAMYLCASSLGPQQLTGELFFGEGSRLTVL.

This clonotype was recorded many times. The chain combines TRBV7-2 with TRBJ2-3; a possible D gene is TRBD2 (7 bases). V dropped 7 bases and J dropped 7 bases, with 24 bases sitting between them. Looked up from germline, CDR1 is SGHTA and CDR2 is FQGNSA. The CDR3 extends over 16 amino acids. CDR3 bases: TGTGCCAGCAACCATCCAGCAGCAAGGGGGGGATATACGCAGTATTTT. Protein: CASNHPAARGGYTQYF.

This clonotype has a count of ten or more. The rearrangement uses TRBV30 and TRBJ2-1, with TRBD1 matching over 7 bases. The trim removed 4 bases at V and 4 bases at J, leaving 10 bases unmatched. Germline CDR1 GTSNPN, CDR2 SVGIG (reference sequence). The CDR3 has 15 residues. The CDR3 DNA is TGTGCCTGGAAAGTTAGGGACAGAATATACAATGAGCAGTTCTTC. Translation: CAWKVRDRIYNEQFF. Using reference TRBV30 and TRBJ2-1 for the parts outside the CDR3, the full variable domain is SQTIHQWPATLVQPVGSPLSLECTVEGTSNPNLYWYRQAAGRGLQLLFYSVGIGQISSEVPQNLSASRPQDRQFILSSKKLLLSDSGFYLCAWKVRDRIYNEQFFGPGTRLTVL.

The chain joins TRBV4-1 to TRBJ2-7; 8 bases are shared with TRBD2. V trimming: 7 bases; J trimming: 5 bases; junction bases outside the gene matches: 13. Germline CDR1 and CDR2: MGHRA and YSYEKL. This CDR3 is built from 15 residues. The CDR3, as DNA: TGCGCCAGCACCCCTTTCAGCGGGGGCGGCCACGAGCAGTACTTC. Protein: CASTPFSGGGHEQYF.

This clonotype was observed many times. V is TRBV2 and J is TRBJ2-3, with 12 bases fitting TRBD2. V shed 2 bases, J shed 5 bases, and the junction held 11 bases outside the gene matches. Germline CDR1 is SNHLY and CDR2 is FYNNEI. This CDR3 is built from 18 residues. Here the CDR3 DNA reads TGTGCCAGCAGTGAACCCCCTAGCGGGGGGGCTTTGAAAGATACGCAGTATTTT. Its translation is CASSEPPSGGALKDTQYF. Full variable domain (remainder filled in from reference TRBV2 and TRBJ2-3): EPEVTQTPSHQVTQMGQEVILRCVPISNHLYFYWYRQILGQKVEFLVSFYNNEISEKSEIFDDQFSVERPDGSNFTLKIRSTKLEDSAMYFCASSEPPSGGALKDTQYFGPGTRLTVL.

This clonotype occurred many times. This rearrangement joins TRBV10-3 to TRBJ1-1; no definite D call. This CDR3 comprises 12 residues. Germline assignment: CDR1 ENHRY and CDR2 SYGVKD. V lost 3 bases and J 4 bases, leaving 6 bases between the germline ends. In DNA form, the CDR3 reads TGTGCCATCAGTGAAGTTGGCACTGAAGCTTTCTTT. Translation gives CAISEVGTEAFF.

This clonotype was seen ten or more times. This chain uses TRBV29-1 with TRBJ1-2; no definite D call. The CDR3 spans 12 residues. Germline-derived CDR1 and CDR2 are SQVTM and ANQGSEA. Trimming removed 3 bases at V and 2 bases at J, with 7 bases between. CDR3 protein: CSVDSGNYGYTF. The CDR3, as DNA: TGCAGCGTTGACTCTGGGAACTATGGCTACACCTTC.

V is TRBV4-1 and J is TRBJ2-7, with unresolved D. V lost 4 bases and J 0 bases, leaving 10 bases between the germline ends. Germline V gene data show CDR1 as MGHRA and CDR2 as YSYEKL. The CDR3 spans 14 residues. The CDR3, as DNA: TGCGCCAGCAGCCCCCTATACAGCTCCTACGAGCAGTACTTC. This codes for CASSPLYSSYEQYF.

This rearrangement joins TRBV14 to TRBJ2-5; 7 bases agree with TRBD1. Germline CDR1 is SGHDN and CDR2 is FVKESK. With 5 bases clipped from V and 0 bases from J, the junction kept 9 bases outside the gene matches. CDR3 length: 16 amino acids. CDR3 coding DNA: TGTGCCAGCAGCGAGGACAGGAGACAGTACCAAGAGACCCAGTACTTC. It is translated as CASSEDRRQYQETQYF.

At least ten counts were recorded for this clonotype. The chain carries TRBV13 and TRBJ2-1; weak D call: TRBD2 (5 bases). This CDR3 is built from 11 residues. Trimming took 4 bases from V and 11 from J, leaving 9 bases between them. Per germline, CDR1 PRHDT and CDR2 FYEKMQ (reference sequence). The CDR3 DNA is TGTGCCAGCAGCTCTAGCTCCCAGCAGTTCTTC. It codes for CASSSSSQQFF.

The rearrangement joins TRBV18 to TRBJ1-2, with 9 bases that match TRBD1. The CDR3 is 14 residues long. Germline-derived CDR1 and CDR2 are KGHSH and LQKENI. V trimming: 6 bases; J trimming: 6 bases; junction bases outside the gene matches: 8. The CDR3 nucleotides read TGTGCCAGCTCGTCGGCGGGACAGGGAGATGGCTACACCTTC. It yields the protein CASSSAGQGDGYTF.

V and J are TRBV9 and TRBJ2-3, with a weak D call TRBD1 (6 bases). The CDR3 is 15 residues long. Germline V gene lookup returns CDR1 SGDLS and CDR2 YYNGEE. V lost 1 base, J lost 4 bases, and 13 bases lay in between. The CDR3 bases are TGTGCCAGCAGCGTAAACACAGGGAGTCCAGATACGCAGTATTTT. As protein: CASSVNTGSPDTQYF. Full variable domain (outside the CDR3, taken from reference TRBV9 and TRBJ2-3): DSGVTQTPKHLITATGQRVTLRCSPRSGDLSVYWYQQSLDQGLQFLIQYYNGEERAKGNILERFSAQQFPDLHSELNLSSLELGDSALYFCASSVNTGSPDTQYFGPGTRLTVL.

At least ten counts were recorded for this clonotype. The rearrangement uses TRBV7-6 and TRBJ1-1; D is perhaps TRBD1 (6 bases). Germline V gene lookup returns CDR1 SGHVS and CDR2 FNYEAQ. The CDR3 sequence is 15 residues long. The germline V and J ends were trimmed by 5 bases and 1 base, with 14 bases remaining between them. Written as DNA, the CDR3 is TGTGCCAGCAGCCAAGGGGGGGGAGCGAACACTGAAGCTTTCTTT. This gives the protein CASSQGGGANTEAFF.

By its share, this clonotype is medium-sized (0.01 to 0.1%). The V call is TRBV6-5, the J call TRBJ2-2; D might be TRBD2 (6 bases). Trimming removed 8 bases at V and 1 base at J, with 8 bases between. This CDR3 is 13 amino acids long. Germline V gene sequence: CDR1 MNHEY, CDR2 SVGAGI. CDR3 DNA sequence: TGTGCCAGCGTGGAGGGGAACACCGGGGAGCTGTTTTTT. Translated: CASVEGNTGELFF.

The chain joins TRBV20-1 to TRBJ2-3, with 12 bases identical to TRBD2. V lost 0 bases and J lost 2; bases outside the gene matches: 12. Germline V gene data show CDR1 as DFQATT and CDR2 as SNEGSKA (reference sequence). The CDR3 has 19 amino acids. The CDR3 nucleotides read TGCAGTGCTAGAGATGGCGGCGGACTAGCGGGGAAAATCACAGATACGCAGTATTTT. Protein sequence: CSARDGGGLAGKITDTQYF.

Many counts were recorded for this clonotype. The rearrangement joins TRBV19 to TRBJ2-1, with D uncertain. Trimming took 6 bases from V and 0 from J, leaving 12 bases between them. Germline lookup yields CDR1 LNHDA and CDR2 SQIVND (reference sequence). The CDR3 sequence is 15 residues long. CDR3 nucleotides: TGTGCCAGTAGCTACCGGTCAGGCTCCTACAATGAGCAGTTCTTC. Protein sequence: CASSYRSGSYNEQFF. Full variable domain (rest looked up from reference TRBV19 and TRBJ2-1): DGGITQSPKYLFRKEGQNVTLSCEQNLNHDAMYWYRQDPGQGLRLIYYSQIVNDFQKGDIAEGYSVSREKKESFPLTVTSAQKNPTAFYLCASSYRSGSYNEQFFGPGTRLTVL.